Shown below are 9 T cell receptor beta chains from a single sample sequenced in a study of regulatory T cells in long-lasting Graves disease. Noted time point: newly diagnosed GD, antithyroid drugs for less than 3 months. The TCR library was made from RNA extracted from PBMCs. Arm-PCR of CDR3 regions with iRepertoire HTBI primers generated TCR beta libraries. TCRdb independently ran MiXCR on the multiplex PCR reads; one entry per CDR3 protein. The sample records 320,000 or so distinct CDR3 sequences, about 18% being singletons. The input for sequencing was peripheral blood mononuclear cells (PBMCs), taken at new diagnosis, from a patient treated with antithyroid drugs. These receptor sequences come from a female donor with Graves disease.

This clonotype was detected only a few times. The chain has TRBV6-1 and TRBJ2-5; either TRBD1 or TRBD2 may supply D (5 bases each). Germline V CDR1 and CDR2: MNHNS, SASEGT. With 6 bases removed from V and 0 bases from J, the gap between germline ends came to 8 bases. The CDR3 is 13 residues long. The CDR3 protein is CASRRDDQETQYF. The CDR3 nucleotides read TGTGCCAGCAGAAGGGACGACCAAGAGACCCAGTACTTC.

This chain links TRBV5-1 with TRBJ2-1, with D perhaps matching TRBD2 (6 bases). Trimming left V 0 bases short and J 3 bases short, with 10 bases between. The length of the CDR3 is 15 residues. CDR1 is SGHRS and CDR2 is YFSETQ in the germline V gene. CDR3 protein: CASSLDPRGYNEQFF. CDR3 nucleotides: TGCGCCAGCAGCTTGGATCCGCGGGGCTACAATGAGCAGTTCTTC.

The table lists this clonotype with a few counts. The chain is built from TRBV27 and TRBJ2-2; 9 bases line up with TRBD2. The CDR3 contains 15 residues. The junction had 5 bases not matched to a gene; V was cut back by 7 bases and J by 2 bases. Germline V gives CDR1 MNHEY, CDR2 SMNVEV (reference sequence). The chain's CDR3 is CASTQREDNTGELFF. CDR3 in DNA: TGTGCCAGCACCCAGCGGGAGGACAACACCGGGGAGCTGTTTTTT.

This clonotype was detected many times. The genes are TRBV6-5 and TRBJ1-1; D perhaps matches TRBD1 (5 bases). Trimming pared 4 bases from V and 1 base from J, leaving 10 bases between. CDR1 and CDR2 (germline): MNHEY, SVGAGI. CDR3 length: 14 amino acids. CDR3 amino acids: CASSFGGENTEAFF. Written as DNA, the CDR3 is TGTGCCAGCAGTTTTGGGGGAGAGAACACTGAAGCTTTCTTT.

The chain couples TRBV27 to TRBJ1-1, with D possibly TRBD1 on 5 matching bases. The CDR3 covers 13 residues. V shed 0 bases and J shed 4 bases, with 6 bases lying between them. Germline V CDR1 and CDR2: MNHEY, SMNVEV (reference sequence). CDR3 in DNA: TGTGCCAGCAGTTTATCAGGGACCACTGAAGCTTTCTTT. Encoded protein: CASSLSGTTEAFF.

This clonotype was detected ten times or more. The DNA for the CDR3 is TGCAGTGCTTGGGCCGGACAGGGTATGGAGACCCAGTACTTC. This codes for CSAWAGQGMETQYF. The chain joins TRBV20-1 to TRBJ2-5; 8 bases agree with TRBD1. V lost 5 bases, J lost 5 bases, and 10 bases stayed unmatched. Germline CDR1 is DFQATT and CDR2 is SNEGSKA (reference sequence). CDR3 length equals 14 residues.

This clonotype was recorded at least ten times. V is TRBV6-1 and J is TRBJ1-1; D might be TRBD1 (6 bases). The germline V gene has CDR1 MNHNS and CDR2 SASEGT. CDR3 length: 13 residues. Between the trimmed V and J ends, which lost 7 bases and 4 bases, there was a span of 13 bases. The CDR3 is CASNPTGITEAFF. CDR3 DNA sequence: TGTGCCAGCAATCCGACAGGCATCACTGAAGCTTTCTTT.

The rearrangement links TRBV19 to TRBJ2-3, with D possibly TRBD2 on 5 matching bases. The CDR3 contains 16 residues. CDR1 and CDR2 from the germline V gene are LNHDA and SQIVND (reference sequence). The V gene lost 6 bases and the J gene lost 3 bases, with 19 bases spanning the gap. The CDR3 DNA is TGTGCCAGTAGCCTGCCTGGAGGACTCAGGACAGATACGCAGTATTTT. This encodes CASSLPGGLRTDTQYF. The entire variable domain, with the rest obtained from reference TRBV19 and TRBJ2-3, is as follows: DGGITQSPKYLFRKEGQNVTLSCEQNLNHDAMYWYRQDPGQGLRLIYYSQIVNDFQKGDIAEGYSVSREKKESFPLTVTSAQKNPTAFYLCASSLPGGLRTDTQYFGPGTRLTVL.

Only a few counts were recorded for this clonotype. The gene calls are TRBV20-1 and TRBJ2-1, with D possibly TRBD2 on 6 matching bases. The CDR3 is 16 amino acids. The V and J ends lost 2 bases and 0 bases respectively, with 14 bases between them. Germline V CDR1 and CDR2: DFQATT, SNEGSKA (reference sequence). This CDR3 is CSARRFAGPSYNEQFF. CDR3 bases: TGCAGTGCTAGAAGGTTTGCGGGGCCCTCCTACAATGAGCAGTTCTTC.